This T cell receptor beta chain was observed in a study of CD8+CD57+ T cells in acquired aplastic anemia. Study at large: Sorting CD4+ and CD8+ cells gave DNA averaging approximately 3 ug.

An expansion of CD8+CD57+ cells by flow cytometry had been shown in patients chosen for sequencing. Overall study results and limits: Nearly 30 CD8+ CDR3 sequences were shared between patients and controls.

TCR beta VDJ and CDR3 profiling used genomic DNA as template. TCRdb analysed the reads with MiXCR anew, one entry per CDR3 protein. The sample has 200,000 to 250,000 distinct CDR3 sequences; more than 55% are singletons. Germline CDR1 SQVTM, CDR2 ANQGSEA. The V and J ends lost 4 bases and 2 bases respectively, with 5 bases between them. The CDR3 totals 12 residues. The sample holds a few counts of this clonotype. The target antigen is unknown. This TCR was sampled from a human donor with aplastic anemia. The sequencing sample was made of sorted CD4+, CD8+, or CD8+CD57+ T cells (not recorded which) from PBMCs. The genes are TRBV29-1 and TRBJ2-2, with unresolved D. The CDR3 DNA is TGCAGCGTTGGCTATAACACCGGGGAGCTGTTTTTT. It specifies CSVGYNTGELFF.